The rows below give T cell receptor beta chains drawn from one sample of a study of cytomegalovirus exposure and HLA in healthy donors. Produced via immunoSEQ multiplex PCR; TCRdb's table is partial and in-frame only. In the table there are fewer than 150,000 clones, approximately 77% of which are singletons. The sample was PBMCs. These receptors were obtained from a woman aged 45-59 years in good health and CMV-seronegative. CDR3s include the opening cysteine and the closing phenylalanine or tryptophan. A D gene is named only where the DNA matches it firmly. Clone size appears in some rows only: once, few, many, or a class for an expanded clone.

J: TRBJ1-2; size: NA; V: TRBV7-9; D: TRBD1; DNA: TGTGCCAGCAGCTTAGTTTTGGCAGGGGGCGGCTATGGCTACACCTTC; CDR3: CASSLVLAGGGYGYTF
J: TRBJ1-2; size: NA; V: TRBV7-8; D: TRBD1; DNA: TGTGCCAGCAGCCCAGGACAGGGGGGTGTCTATGGCTACACCTTC; CDR3: CASSPGQGGVYGYTF
J: TRBJ1-6; size: NA; V: TRBV7-2; D: NA; DNA: TGTGCCAGCAGCTTAGACAGTTCTAATTCACCCCTCCACTTT; CDR3: CASSLDSSNSPLHF
J: TRBJ2-2; size: NA; V: TRBV6-6; D: NA; DNA: TGTGCCAGCAACCCCAGGGGGAACACCGGGGAGCTGTTTTTT; CDR3: CASNPRGNTGELFF
J: TRBJ1-1; size: NA; V: TRBV6-6; D: TRBD1; DNA: TGTGCCAGCAGCCCCACCCGGACAGGCACTGAAGCTTTCTTT; CDR3: CASSPTRTGTEAFF
J: TRBJ1-5; size: NA; V: TRBV18; D: TRBD1; DNA: TGTGCCAGCTCACCTACAGGGGCGCTCAATCAGCCCCAGCATTTT; CDR3: CASSPTGALNQPQHF
J: TRBJ2-2; size: NA; V: TRBV21-1; D: NA; DNA: TGTACCAGCCGGGACAGGGGGACCGGGGAGCTGTTTTTT; CDR3: CTSRDRGTGELFF
J: TRBJ1-2; size: NA; V: TRBV4-2; D: NA; DNA: TGTGCCAGCAGCCAAGATGCGGGAGTTAGGGGCTACACCTTC; CDR3: CASSQDAGVRGYTF
J: TRBJ2-2; size: NA; V: TRBV5-4; D: TRBD2; DNA: TGTGCCAGCAGCTTTGAATCTAGCGGGGGTTATAGGGAGCTGTTTTTT; CDR3: CASSFESSGGYRELFF
J: TRBJ2-1; size: NA; V: TRBV5-1; D: NA; DNA: TGCGCCAGCAGTCCTCGGGGGGCTGGCTATGAGCAGTTCTTC; CDR3: CASSPRGAGYEQFF
J: TRBJ1-5; size: once; V: TRBV5-1; D: NA; DNA: TGCGCCAGCAGCTTGGGGCTCGATAGCAATCAGCCCCAGCATTTT; CDR3: CASSLGLDSNQPQHF
J: TRBJ2-7; size: NA; V: TRBV5-4; D: NA; DNA: TGTGCCAGCAGCCGCGACAGAACCGAGCAGTACTTC; CDR3: CASSRDRTEQYF
J: TRBJ1-4; size: few; V: TRBV4-1; D: NA; DNA: TGCGCCAGCAGCCAGAGGATTGGAGCTGTGGAGGAAAAACTGTTTTTT; CDR3: CASSQRIGAVEEKLFF
J: TRBJ2-1; size: NA; V: TRBV6-5; D: NA; DNA: TGTGCCAGCGGTGCGGGGTTCTCCTACAATGAGCAGTTCTTC; CDR3: CASGAGFSYNEQFF
J: TRBJ2-5; size: NA; V: TRBV6-1; D: TRBD2; DNA: TGTGCCAGCAGTCCACTAGCGGGGGGAGGGGAGACCCAGTACTTC; CDR3: CASSPLAGGGETQYF
J: TRBJ2-7; size: NA; V: TRBV4-2; D: TRBD2; DNA: TGTGCCAGCAGCCAAGACCTTACTAGCGGGATCTCCTACGAGCAGTACTTC; CDR3: CASSQDLTSGISYEQYF
J: TRBJ2-2; size: once; V: TRBV9; D: TRBD2; DNA: TGTGCCAGCAGCGTAGTTGAGCGGGGGGACACCGGGGAGCTGTTTTTT; CDR3: CASSVVERGDTGELFF
J: TRBJ1-1; size: NA; V: TRBV7-3; D: NA; DNA: TGTGCCAGCAGCTTAACGCGGGGGGGGAACACTGAAGCTTTCTTT; CDR3: CASSLTRGGNTEAFF
J: TRBJ2-3; size: NA; V: TRBV28; D: TRBD2; DNA: TGTGCCAGCAGTCAAGGGGTTGGTAGCGGGGGGTTCGCAGATACGCAGTATTTT; CDR3: CASSQGVGSGGFADTQYF
J: TRBJ2-5; size: NA; V: TRBV5-4; D: TRBD2; DNA: TGTGCCAGCAGCTTGCCTCTAGCGGAACAAGAGACCCAGTACTTC; CDR3: CASSLPLAEQETQYF
J: TRBJ2-7; size: NA; V: TRBV6-6; D: TRBD1; DNA: TGTGCCAGCAGTTACTCCATACAGGGGACCTACGAGCAGTACTTC; CDR3: CASSYSIQGTYEQYF
J: TRBJ1-5; size: NA; V: TRBV7-9; D: TRBD1; DNA: TGTGCCAGCAGCCCGGGGACAGCTAATCAGCCCCAGCATTTT; CDR3: CASSPGTANQPQHF
J: TRBJ2-3; size: NA; V: TRBV6-4; D: TRBD1; DNA: TGTGCCAGCAGTGAGTCAGGGGGCTCAGATACGCAGTATTTT; CDR3: CASSESGGSDTQYF
J: TRBJ1-2; size: once; V: TRBV20-1; D: NA; DNA: TGCAGTGCTAGTACTAACTATGGCTACACCTTC; CDR3: CSASTNYGYTF
J: TRBJ2-7; size: NA; V: TRBV6-5; D: TRBD1; DNA: TGTGCCAGCAGAAAAACGGGGACAGAGTACGAGCAGTACTTC; CDR3: CASRKTGTEYEQYF
J: TRBJ1-1; size: NA; V: TRBV6-5; D: NA; DNA: TGTGCCAGCAGCCTGTTAAGGGGCCCTGAAGCTTTCTTT; CDR3: CASSLLRGPEAFF
J: TRBJ1-5; size: NA; V: TRBV7-9; D: TRBD1; DNA: TGTGCCAGCAGCTCGTGGACAGGCGATCAGCCCCAGCATTTT; CDR3: CASSSWTGDQPQHF
J: TRBJ1-5; size: NA; V: TRBV21-1; D: NA; DNA: TGTGCCAGCAGCAAAGAGGGGCGGGGCGGGCAGCCCCAGCATTTT; CDR3: CASSKEGRGGQPQHF
J: TRBJ1-2; size: NA; V: TRBV4-1; D: NA; DNA: TGCGCCAGCAGCCAAGGGGCTAGTTCAGGGTTGGGCTACACCTTC; CDR3: CASSQGASSGLGYTF
J: TRBJ2-7; size: NA; V: TRBV7-6; D: TRBD1; DNA: TGTGCCAGCAGCCCCCGGGACAGCGTCGACGAGCAGTACTTC; CDR3: CASSPRDSVDEQYF
J: TRBJ2-7; size: once; V: TRBV7-9; D: NA; DNA: TGTGCCAGCAGCTTAGGAGGGGGCTCCTACGAGCAGTACTTC; CDR3: CASSLGGGSYEQYF
J: TRBJ2-1; size: NA; V: TRBV28; D: TRBD2; DNA: TGTGCCAGCAGGGGGGGGGTTATGGCCTACAATGAGCAGTTCTTC; CDR3: CASRGGVMAYNEQFF
J: TRBJ1-2; size: NA; V: TRBV9; D: NA; DNA: TGTGCCAGCAGCGCCCCTAATGAAAGAGGCTACACCTTC; CDR3: CASSAPNERGYTF
J: TRBJ1-2; size: many; V: TRBV25-1; D: NA; DNA: TGTGCCAGCAGTGAACCCGAGAGAGGCTATGGCTACACCTTC; CDR3: CASSEPERGYGYTF
J: TRBJ1-5; size: NA; V: TRBV6-5; D: NA; DNA: TGTGCCAGCAGTTCACAGGGTAGTGAGAATCAGCCCCAGCATTTT; CDR3: CASSSQGSENQPQHF
J: TRBJ1-5; size: NA; V: TRBV7-2; D: NA; DNA: TGTGCCAGCAGCTTAGGGGGGGACCCCAGGAGGCCCCAGCATTTT; CDR3: CASSLGGDPRRPQHF
J: TRBJ2-7; size: NA; V: TRBV6-5; D: TRBD1; DNA: TGTGCCAGCACCACTTTTACAGGGGAGAAGTACTTC; CDR3: CASTTFTGEKYF
J: TRBJ1-2; size: NA; V: TRBV5-1; D: NA; DNA: TGCGCCAGCAGCTTGGAGGCGGTGACAGGAGGCTATGGCTACACCTTC; CDR3: CASSLEAVTGGYGYTF
J: TRBJ2-7; size: once; V: TRBV4-1; D: NA; DNA: TGCGCCAGCAGCCACCCGGGACACGGTGGGTACGAGCAGTACTTC; CDR3: CASSHPGHGGYEQYF
J: TRBJ1-6; size: few; V: TRBV5-1; D: TRBD1; DNA: TGCGCCAGCAGCCCGGGACAGGCAAATTCACCCCTCCACTTT; CDR3: CASSPGQANSPLHF
J: TRBJ2-7; size: once; V: TRBV6-1; D: TRBD2; DNA: TGTGCCAGCAGTTGGACTAGCGGGAGTGCCTACGAGCAGTACTTC; CDR3: CASSWTSGSAYEQYF
J: TRBJ2-1; size: once; V: TRBV30; D: TRBD2; DNA: TGTGCCTGGAGTGTAATTAGCGGGGGGGCGGTCTATGAGCAGTTCTTC; CDR3: CAWSVISGGAVYEQFF
J: TRBJ2-3; size: NA; V: TRBV21-1; D: NA; DNA: TGTGCCAGCAGCAAAGGCAGGGTCGGAGATACGCAGTATTTT; CDR3: CASSKGRVGDTQYF
J: TRBJ2-5; size: NA; V: TRBV15; D: TRBD1; DNA: TGTGCCACCAGCAGATTCTCCGGGACAGGAGGAGAGACCCAGTACTTC; CDR3: CATSRFSGTGGETQYF
J: TRBJ1-2; size: NA; V: TRBV7-9; D: NA; DNA: TGTGCCAGCAGCTTAATCCAGGGGTTTGGCTACACCTTC; CDR3: CASSLIQGFGYTF
J: TRBJ2-2; size: NA; V: TRBV5-4; D: NA; DNA: TGTGCCAGCAGCTTGGTGGGGACGGGAGCCCTAAACACCGGGGAGCTGTTTTTT; CDR3: CASSLVGTGALNTGELFF
J: TRBJ2-7; size: NA; V: TRBV4-1; D: TRBD1; DNA: TGCGCCAGCAGCCCCACAGGGGGTGAGCAGTACTTC; CDR3: CASSPTGGEQYF
J: TRBJ1-2; size: NA; V: TRBV7-2; D: NA; DNA: TGTGCCAGCAGCTTAGCCACAGCCCCAAATTACTATGGCTACACCTTC; CDR3: CASSLATAPNYYGYTF
J: TRBJ1-3; size: few; V: TRBV4-2; D: NA; DNA: TGTGCCAGCAGCCAAGTAACTTCGGAGGGGAACACCATATATTTT; CDR3: CASSQVTSEGNTIYF
J: TRBJ2-3; size: NA; V: TRBV7-9; D: NA; DNA: TGTGCCAGCAGCGGGGGGGCCGTAGATACGCAGTATTTT; CDR3: CASSGGAVDTQYF
J: TRBJ2-3; size: NA; V: TRBV7-8; D: NA; DNA: TGTGCCAGCAGCTCCGCAGGGCTAGATACGCAGTATTTT; CDR3: CASSSAGLDTQYF
J: TRBJ2-2; size: NA; V: TRBV6-1; D: TRBD2; DNA: TGTGCCAGCAGTGAATTAGGACTAGGGGCCGGGGAGCTGTTTTTT; CDR3: CASSELGLGAGELFF
J: TRBJ2-3; size: NA; V: TRBV19; D: TRBD2; DNA: TGTGCCAGTAGTCCTCTTGAGGGGTCATTCACCCGGGGGGGTTGGAACACAGATACGCAGTATTTT; CDR3: CASSPLEGSFTRGGWNTDTQYF
J: TRBJ2-7; size: NA; V: TRBV5-6; D: NA; DNA: TGTGCCAGCAGCCGTAGTCTTTTCGAGCAGTACTTC; CDR3: CASSRSLFEQYF